This T cell receptor (beta chain) was obtained from a study of cytomegalovirus exposure and HLA in healthy donors. The V gene end was trimmed by 2 bases and the J gene end by 5 bases; junction bases not matched to a gene: 5. The CDR3 length is 15 residues. The germline V gene encodes CDR1 SGHAT and CDR2 FQDESV (reference sequence). General study results and limits: Most TCR sequences were seen very rarely across donors, but some public TCRs occurred in many. A later analysis linked a missense variant in DCLRE1C to the trimming of TCR beta V and J genes.

As regards this clone: Its antigen remains unknown.

In the PCR, 60 Vbeta and 13 Jbeta primers were used. Clones were sequenced by immunoSEQ multiplex PCR, and TCRdb holds only the in-frame ones, with some missing. This table has around 150,000 clones, around 78% appearing once. Sequenced: PBMCs. The receptor was derived from a woman in her 40s in good health and CMV-seronegative. J is TRBJ2-3 and V is TRBV11-1; 9 bases are shared with TRBD2. CDR3 in DNA: TGTGCCAGCAGCTTACGCGGGGGGGGTAGAGATACGCAGTATTTT. The encoded protein is CASSLRGGGRDTQYF.